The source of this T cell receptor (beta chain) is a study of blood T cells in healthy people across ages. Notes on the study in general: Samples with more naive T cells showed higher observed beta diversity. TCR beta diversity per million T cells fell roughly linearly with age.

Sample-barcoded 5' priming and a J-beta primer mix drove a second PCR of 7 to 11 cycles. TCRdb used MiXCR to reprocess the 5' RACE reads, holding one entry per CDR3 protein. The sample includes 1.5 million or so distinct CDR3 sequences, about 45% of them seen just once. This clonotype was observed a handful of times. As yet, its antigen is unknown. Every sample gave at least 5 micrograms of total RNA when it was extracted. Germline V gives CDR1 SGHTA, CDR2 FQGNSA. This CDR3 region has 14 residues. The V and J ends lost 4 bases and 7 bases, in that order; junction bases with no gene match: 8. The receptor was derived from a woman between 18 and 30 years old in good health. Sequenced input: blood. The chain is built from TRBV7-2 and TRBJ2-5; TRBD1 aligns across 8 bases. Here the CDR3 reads CASSSRQGLGTQYF. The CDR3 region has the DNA TGTGCCAGCAGCTCGCGACAGGGGTTGGGGACCCAGTACTTC.